This passage covers 5 T cell receptor beta chains from one sample sequenced in a study of T cell repertoires in cytomegalovirus infection. Which antigens these TCRs recognize remains unknown. In TCRdb, the reads were re-called with MiXCR into one record per CDR3 protein. The table records approximately 280,000 distinct CDR3 sequences, less than 25% of them present only once. The sequencing used cultured PBMCs, collected from culture after CMV antigen stimulation. The receptors were sampled from a human donor in good health (CMV status not recorded). Some clones in this sample may be carry-over from other donors' samples.

This clonotype came up a few times. This chain links TRBV4-3 with TRBJ2-1, with D tentatively TRBD1 or TRBD2 (5 bases each). This CDR3 spans 16 amino acids. Trimming cost V 2 bases and J 4 bases, with 15 bases left between them. The germline CDR1 and CDR2 sequences are LGHNA and YSLEER. As DNA, the CDR3 is TGCGCCAGCAGCCAAAGCGACGGGACGGCGTACAATGAGCAGTTCTTC. This translates into CASSQSDGTAYNEQFF.

This sequence joins TRBV19 and TRBJ1-5; 10 bases align to TRBD1. CDR3 length: 18 residues. V trimming: 1 base; J trimming: 3 bases; junction bases outside the gene matches: 9. Germline lookup yields CDR1 LNHDA and CDR2 SQIVND (reference sequence). CDR3 region: CASSIGDRGLSINQPQHF. The DNA of the CDR3 is TGTGCCAGTAGTATAGGGGACAGGGGCTTATCGATCAATCAGCCCCAGCATTTT.

This clonotype has at least ten counts. The chain combines TRBV28 with TRBJ2-1; D possibly corresponds to TRBD2 (5 bases). CDR1 MDHEN and CDR2 SYDVKM come from the germline V gene. V dropped 1 base and J dropped 6 bases, with 22 bases sitting between them. This CDR3 spans 18 amino acids. As DNA, the CDR3 is TGTGCCAGCAGTTTATCCTCGGACTTTCCCAAGCCAGGCAATGAGCAGTTCTTC. It encodes CASSLSSDFPKPGNEQFF.

In its sample, this clonotype was seen a few times. The V and J genes are TRBV7-2 and TRBJ2-1; TRBD2 matches 10 bases. CDR1 is SGHTA, CDR2 FQGNSA, per germline. The CDR3 loop spans 17 amino acids. J gave up 4 bases and V 2 bases, and 8 bases lay outside the gene matches. The CDR3 bases are TGTGCCAGCAGCTTATGGGTTCGGACTAGCGGTTACAATGAGCAGTTCTTC. Protein sequence: CASSLWVRTSGYNEQFF.

CDR3 region: CATAQRYSYEQYF. The CDR3 DNA reads as TGTGCCACCGCCCAGCGGTACTCCTACGAGCAGTACTTC. V is TRBV7-2 and J is TRBJ2-7; D may be TRBD2 (5 bases). The germline V and J ends were trimmed by 10 bases and 0 bases, with 13 bases remaining between them. The V gene's germline CDR1 is SGHTA and CDR2 FQGNSA. The CDR3 is made up of 13 amino acids.